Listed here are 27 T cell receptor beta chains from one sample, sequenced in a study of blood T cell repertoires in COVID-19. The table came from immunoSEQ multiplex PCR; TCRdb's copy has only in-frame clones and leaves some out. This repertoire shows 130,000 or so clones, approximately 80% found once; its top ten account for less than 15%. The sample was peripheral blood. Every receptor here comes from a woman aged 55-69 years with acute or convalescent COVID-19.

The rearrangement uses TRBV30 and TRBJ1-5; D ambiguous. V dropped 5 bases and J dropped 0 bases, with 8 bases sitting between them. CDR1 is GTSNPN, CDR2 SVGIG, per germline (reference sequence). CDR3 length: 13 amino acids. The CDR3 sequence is CAWRGYSNQPQHF. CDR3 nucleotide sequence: TGTGCCTGGCGGGGTTATAGCAATCAGCCCCAGCATTTT.

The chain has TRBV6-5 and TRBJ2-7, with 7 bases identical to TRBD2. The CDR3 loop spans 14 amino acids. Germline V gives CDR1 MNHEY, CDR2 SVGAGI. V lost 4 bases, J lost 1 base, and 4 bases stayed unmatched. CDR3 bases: TGTGCCAGCAGTTTAGCGGGCCCTTCCTACGAGCAGTACTTC. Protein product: CASSLAGPSYEQYF.

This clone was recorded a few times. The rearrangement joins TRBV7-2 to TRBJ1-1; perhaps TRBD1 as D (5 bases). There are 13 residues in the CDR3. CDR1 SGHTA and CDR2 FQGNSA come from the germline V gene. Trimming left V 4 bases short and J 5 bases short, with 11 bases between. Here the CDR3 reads CASSSQGGTEAFF. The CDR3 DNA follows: TGTGCCAGCAGCTCTCAGGGTGGGACTGAAGCTTTCTTT.

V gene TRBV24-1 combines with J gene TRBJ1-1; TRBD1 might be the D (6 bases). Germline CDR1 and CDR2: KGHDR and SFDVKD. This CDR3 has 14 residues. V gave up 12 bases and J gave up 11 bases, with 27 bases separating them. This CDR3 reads CAPGGGGRMQVAFF. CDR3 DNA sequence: TGTGCCCCCGGGGGAGGGGGGCGCATGCAAGTGGCTTTCTTT.

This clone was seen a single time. CDR3 sequence: CASSLAGGGSYNEQFF. CDR3 coding DNA: TGTGCCAGCAGCTTAGCCGGGGGGGGCTCCTACAATGAGCAGTTCTTC. The chain uses TRBV11-2 and TRBJ2-1; 8 bases map to TRBD2. The germline CDR1 and CDR2 sequences are SGHAT and FQNNGV. The J segment lost 0 bases and the V segment lost 1 base, leaving 2 bases of the junction unmatched. CDR3 size: 16 residues.

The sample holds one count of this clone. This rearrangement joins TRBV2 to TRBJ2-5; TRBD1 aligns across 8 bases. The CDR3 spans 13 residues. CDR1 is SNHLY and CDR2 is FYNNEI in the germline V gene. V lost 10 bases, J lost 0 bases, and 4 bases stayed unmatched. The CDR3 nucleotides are TGTGCCATCAAACAGGGGGACCAAGAGACCCAGTACTTC. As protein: CAIKQGDQETQYF.

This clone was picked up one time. The CDR3 nucleotides read TGTGCCTGGGGCACTAGCGGAGGCACAGATACGCAGTATTTT. This sequence encodes CAWGTSGGTDTQYF. J is TRBJ2-3 and V is TRBV30; 8 bases line up with TRBD2. After removal of 5 bases from V and 1 base from J, the junction contained 5 bases not matched to a gene. This CDR3 has 14 residues. Germline CDR1 reads GTSNPN; CDR2 reads SVGIG (reference sequence).

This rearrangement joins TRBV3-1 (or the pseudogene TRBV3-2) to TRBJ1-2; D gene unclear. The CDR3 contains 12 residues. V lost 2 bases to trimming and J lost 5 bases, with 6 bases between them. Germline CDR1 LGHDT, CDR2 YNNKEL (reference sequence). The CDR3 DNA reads TGTGCCAGCAGCCAATCAGCGTATGGCTACACCTTC. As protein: CASSQSAYGYTF.

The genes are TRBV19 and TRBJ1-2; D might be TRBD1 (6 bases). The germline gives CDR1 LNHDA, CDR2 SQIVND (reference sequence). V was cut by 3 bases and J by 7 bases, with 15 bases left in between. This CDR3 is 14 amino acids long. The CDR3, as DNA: TGTGCCAGTAGTATGGACGCAGGGGACGGTGGCTACACCTTC. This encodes CASSMDAGDGGYTF.

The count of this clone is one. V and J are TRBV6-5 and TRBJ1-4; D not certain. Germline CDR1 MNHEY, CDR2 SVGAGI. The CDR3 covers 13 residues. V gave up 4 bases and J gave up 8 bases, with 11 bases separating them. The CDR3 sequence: CASSLRGGEKLFF. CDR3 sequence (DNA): TGTGCCAGCAGTTTGCGGGGTGGCGAAAAACTGTTTTTT.

CDR3 sequence: CASILETQYF. In DNA form, the CDR3 reads TGTGCCAGCATTCTGGAGACCCAGTACTTC. The chain carries TRBV2 and TRBJ2-5, with no clear D. V was trimmed by 7 bases and J by 5 bases, leaving 5 bases between them. Per germline, CDR1 SNHLY and CDR2 FYNNEI. There are 10 residues in the CDR3. The full variable domain, its missing parts supplied by reference TRBV2 and TRBJ2-5, is EPEVTQTPSHQVTQMGQEVILRCVPISNHLYFYWYRQILGQKVEFLVSFYNNEISEKSEIFDDQFSVERPDGSNFTLKIRSTKLEDSAMYFCASILETQYFGPGTRLLVL.

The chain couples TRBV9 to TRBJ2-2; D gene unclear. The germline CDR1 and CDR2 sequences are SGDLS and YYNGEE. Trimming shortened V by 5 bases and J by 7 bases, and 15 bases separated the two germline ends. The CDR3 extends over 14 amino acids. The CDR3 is CASRFSPEYGELFF. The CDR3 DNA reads TGTGCCAGCAGATTTAGCCCAGAGTACGGGGAGCTGTTTTTT.

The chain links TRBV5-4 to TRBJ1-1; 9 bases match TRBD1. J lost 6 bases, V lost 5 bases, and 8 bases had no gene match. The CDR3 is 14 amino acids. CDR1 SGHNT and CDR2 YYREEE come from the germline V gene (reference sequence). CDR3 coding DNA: TGTGCCAGCAGTTTTGGACAGGGGTCTTCTGAAGCTTTCTTT. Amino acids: CASSFGQGSSEAFF.

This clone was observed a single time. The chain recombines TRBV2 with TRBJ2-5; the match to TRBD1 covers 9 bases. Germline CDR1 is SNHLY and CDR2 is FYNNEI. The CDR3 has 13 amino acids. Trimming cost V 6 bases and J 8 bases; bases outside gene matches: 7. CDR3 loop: CASRGQGMVTQYF. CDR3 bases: TGTGCCAGCAGAGGACAGGGGATGGTTACCCAGTACTTC.

CDR3 DNA: TGCGCCAGCAGCTTGGGGGGCCAATGGGAGACCCAGTACTTC. Translated, it gives CASSLGGQWETQYF. J is TRBJ2-5 and V is TRBV5-1; possibly TRBD1 for D (5 bases). V dropped 0 bases and J dropped 5 bases, with 11 bases sitting between them. Germline CDR1 and CDR2: SGHRS and YFSETQ. The CDR3 length is 14 residues.

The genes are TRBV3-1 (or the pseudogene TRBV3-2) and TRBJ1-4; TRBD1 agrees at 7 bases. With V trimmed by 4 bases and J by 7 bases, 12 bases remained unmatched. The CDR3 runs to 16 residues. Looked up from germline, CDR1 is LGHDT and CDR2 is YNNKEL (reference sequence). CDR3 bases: TGTGCCAGCAGCCGTCCCGGGACAGCCTCTGGTGAAAAACTGTTTTTT. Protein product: CASSRPGTASGEKLFF.

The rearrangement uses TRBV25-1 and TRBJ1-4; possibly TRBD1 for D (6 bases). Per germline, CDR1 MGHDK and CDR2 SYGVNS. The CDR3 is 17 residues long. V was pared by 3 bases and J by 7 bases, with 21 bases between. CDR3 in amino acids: CASSDTQGSTRLEKLFF. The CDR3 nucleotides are TGTGCCAGCAGTGATACCCAGGGGAGCACACGCCTTGAAAAACTGTTTTTT. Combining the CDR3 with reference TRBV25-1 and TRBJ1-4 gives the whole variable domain EADIYQTPRYLVIGTGKKITLECSQTMGHDKMYWYQQDPGMELHLIHYSYGVNSTEKGDLSSESTVSRIRTEHFPLTLESARPSHTSQYLCASSDTQGSTRLEKLFFGSGTQLSVL.

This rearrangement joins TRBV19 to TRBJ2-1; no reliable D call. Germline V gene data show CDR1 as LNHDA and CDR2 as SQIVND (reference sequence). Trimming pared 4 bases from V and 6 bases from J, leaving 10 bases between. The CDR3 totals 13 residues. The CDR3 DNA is TGTGCCAGTAGTACGACATCCCCCAATGAGCAGTTCTTC. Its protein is CASSTTSPNEQFF.

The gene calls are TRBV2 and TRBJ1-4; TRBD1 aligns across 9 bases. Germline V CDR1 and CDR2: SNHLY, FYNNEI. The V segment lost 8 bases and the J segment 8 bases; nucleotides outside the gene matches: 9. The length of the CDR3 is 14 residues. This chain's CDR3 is CASGSGTGREKLFF. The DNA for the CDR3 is TGTGCCAGCGGCTCGGGGACAGGGCGGGAAAAACTGTTTTTT.

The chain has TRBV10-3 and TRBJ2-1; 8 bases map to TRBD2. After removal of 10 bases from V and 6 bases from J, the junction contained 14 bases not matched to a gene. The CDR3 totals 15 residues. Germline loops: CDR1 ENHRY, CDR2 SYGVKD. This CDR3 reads CATQREGERGNEQFF. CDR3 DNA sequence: TGTGCCACCCAACGGGAGGGAGAGCGGGGCAATGAGCAGTTCTTC.

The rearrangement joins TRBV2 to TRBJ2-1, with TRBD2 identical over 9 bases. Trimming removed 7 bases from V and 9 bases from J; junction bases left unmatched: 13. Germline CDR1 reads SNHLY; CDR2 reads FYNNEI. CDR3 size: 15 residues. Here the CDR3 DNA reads TGTGCCAGCAAAGTGTATGAGCGGGGGGCTAGTGAGCAGTTCTTC. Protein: CASKVYERGASEQFF. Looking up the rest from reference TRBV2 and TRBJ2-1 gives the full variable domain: EPEVTQTPSHQVTQMGQEVILRCVPISNHLYFYWYRQILGQKVEFLVSFYNNEISEKSEIFDDQFSVERPDGSNFTLKIRSTKLEDSAMYFCASKVYERGASEQFFGPGTRLTVL.

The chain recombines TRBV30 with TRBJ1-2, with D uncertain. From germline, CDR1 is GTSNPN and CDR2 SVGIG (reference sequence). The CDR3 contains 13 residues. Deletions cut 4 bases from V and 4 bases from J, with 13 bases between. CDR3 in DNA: TGTGCCTGGAACCCAGAATCTTTCTATGGCTACACCTTC. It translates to CAWNPESFYGYTF.

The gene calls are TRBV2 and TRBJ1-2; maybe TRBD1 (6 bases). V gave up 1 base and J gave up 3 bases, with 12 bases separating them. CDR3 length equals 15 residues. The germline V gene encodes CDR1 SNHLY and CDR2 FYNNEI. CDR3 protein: CASSEGGRAHYGYTF. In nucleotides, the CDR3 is TGTGCCAGCAGTGAAGGGGGGCGGGCGCACTATGGCTACACCTTC.

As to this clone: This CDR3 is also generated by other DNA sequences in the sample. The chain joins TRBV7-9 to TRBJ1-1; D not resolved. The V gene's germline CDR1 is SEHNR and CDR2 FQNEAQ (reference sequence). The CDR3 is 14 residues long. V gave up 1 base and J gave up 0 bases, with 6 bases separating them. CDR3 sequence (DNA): TGTGCCAGCAGCTTAGGGCAGATGAACACTGAAGCTTTCTTT. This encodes CASSLGQMNTEAFF. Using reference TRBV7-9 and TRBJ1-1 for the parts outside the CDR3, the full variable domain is DTGVSQNPRHKITKRGQNVTFRCDPISEHNRLYWYRQTLGQGPEFLTYFQNEAQLEKSRLLSDRFSAERPKGSFSTLEIQRTEQGDSAMYLCASSLGQMNTEAFFGQGTRLTVV.

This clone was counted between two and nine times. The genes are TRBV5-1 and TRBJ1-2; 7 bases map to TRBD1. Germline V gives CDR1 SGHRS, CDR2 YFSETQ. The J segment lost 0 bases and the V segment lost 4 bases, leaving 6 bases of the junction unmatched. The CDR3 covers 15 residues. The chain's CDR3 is CASSKGQLANYGYTF. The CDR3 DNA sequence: TGCGCCAGCAGCAAGGGACAGCTAGCTAACTATGGCTACACCTTC.

CDR3: CASSPVGTGASPLHF. The DNA of the CDR3 is TGCGCCAGCAGCCCGGTGGGGACAGGTGCTTCACCCCTCCACTTT. The rearrangement links TRBV5-1 to TRBJ1-6; TRBD1 matches 8 bases. J lost 9 bases, V lost 4 bases, and 9 bases had no gene match. The CDR3 extends over 15 amino acids. CDR1 is SGHRS and CDR2 is YFSETQ in the germline V gene.

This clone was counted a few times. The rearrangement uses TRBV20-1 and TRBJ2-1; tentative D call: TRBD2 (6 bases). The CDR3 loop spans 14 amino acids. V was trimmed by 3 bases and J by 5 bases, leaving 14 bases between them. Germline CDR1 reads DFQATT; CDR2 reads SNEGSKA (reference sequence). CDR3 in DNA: TGCAGTGCTAGTCCCCTAGCGAATCACAATGAGCAGTTCTTC. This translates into CSASPLANHNEQFF.